The rows below give T cell receptor beta chains drawn from one sample of a study of cytomegalovirus exposure and HLA in healthy donors. Generated by immunoSEQ multiplex PCR, the TCRdb table keeps only in-frame clones and is missing some. The table lists 120,000 to 150,000 clones, 60% to 85% of them singletons. The sample consisted of PBMCs. These TCRs come from a male donor in good health and CMV-seronegative. The CDR3 runs from the conserved cysteine through the conserved F or W. A D gene is named only where the DNA matches it firmly. Where a row states a size, it is once, few, many or the class of an expanded clone; other rows omit it.

TGCGCCAGCAACGGGTACAACCAAAGAGCCAATCAGCCCCAGCATTTT	CASNGYNQRANQPQHF	.	TRBJ1-5	once	TRBV10-1
TGCGCCAGCAGTTTAGGACTCCCAGCCAACTACGAGCAGTACTTC	CASSLGLPANYEQYF	.	TRBJ2-7	few	TRBV4-1
TGCGCCAGCAGCCCGGGACTCCTCCGCCGATCCCAGTACTTC	CASSPGLLRRSQYF	.	TRBJ2-5	.	TRBV5-1
TGCGCCAGCAGCCCAAATAGCGAGGTAGATACGCAGTATTTT	CASSPNSEVDTQYF	.	TRBJ2-3	.	TRBV5-1
TGCGCCAGCAGCTTGGGGGGACAAGTCTACAATGAGCAGTTCTTC	CASSLGGQVYNEQFF	.	TRBJ2-1	.	TRBV5-1
TGTGCCAGCAGCTCGGGACTAGCGGGGCCGCAACGACATTACGAGCAGTACTTC	CASSSGLAGPQRHYEQYF	TRBD2	TRBJ2-7	.	TRBV7-8
TGTGCCGGACGAAACTCGGGACTCTTGAATCAGCCCCAGCATTTT	CAGRNSGLLNQPQHF	.	TRBJ1-5	.	TRBV2
TGTGCCAGCAGCAACGAGGCGAATGAGCAGTTCTTC	CASSNEANEQFF	.	TRBJ2-1	.	TRBV7-3
TGCGCCAGCAGCCAAGCTCAGATAAATAGCAATCAGCCCCAGCATTTT	CASSQAQINSNQPQHF	.	TRBJ1-5	.	TRBV4-1
TGTGCCAGCAGCCAATACAGGGCATCCAACTATGGCTACACCTTC	CASSQYRASNYGYTF	.	TRBJ1-2	.	TRBV14
TGCGCCAGCAGCTTGTCTGACAGGGGTGCAGAAGCTTTCTTT	CASSLSDRGAEAFF	TRBD1	TRBJ1-1	few	TRBV5-1
TGTGCCAGCAGTGAGGGACAGGGGGACACCGGGGAGCTGTTTTTT	CASSEGQGDTGELFF	TRBD1	TRBJ2-2	.	TRBV25-1
TGTGCCAGCTCCACATCCCAGGGGGCGGTCCACGAGCAGTACTTC	CASSTSQGAVHEQYF	TRBD1	TRBJ2-7	.	TRBV18
TGTGCCAGCAGCCTAGGGACAGCTACCTATTCACCCCTCCACTTT	CASSLGTATYSPLHF	TRBD1	TRBJ1-6	.	TRBV5-4
TGTGCCAGTAGTATTTCCAGGGAGGAGGAAAAACTGTTTTTT	CASSISREEEKLFF	.	TRBJ1-4	.	TRBV19
TGTGCCAGCTCACCCCGGACAGGGGACTATGGCTACACCTTC	CASSPRTGDYGYTF	TRBD1	TRBJ1-2	.	TRBV18
TGTGCCAGCAGCCTCCGACAGGGGGGGATCCCTGAAGCTTTCTTT	CASSLRQGGIPEAFF	TRBD1	TRBJ1-1	.	TRBV13
TGTGCCAGCAGTTTGGGGGGGAATCAGGCTTACGAGCAGTACTTC	CASSLGGNQAYEQYF	TRBD2	TRBJ2-7	.	TRBV27
TGTGCTAGTGGTCAGGGGACTAGCGGGAGAGGCGAGCAGTACTTC	CASGQGTSGRGEQYF	TRBD2	TRBJ2-7	.	TRBV12-5
TGTGCCAGCCGAACGGGACAGGGTACCGGGGAGCTGTTTTTT	CASRTGQGTGELFF	TRBD1	TRBJ2-2	.	TRBV27
TGCGCCAGCAGCTTGGGTGGACAGGGCTATGGCTACACCTTC	CASSLGGQGYGYTF	TRBD1	TRBJ1-2	once	TRBV5-1
TGCAGCGTTGAAGGGCTAGCGGGGATTGGGACCGGGGAGCTGTTTTTT	CSVEGLAGIGTGELFF	TRBD2	TRBJ2-2	.	TRBV29-1
TGTGCCAGTAGTATAAAGGGGACTGCCTACGAGCAGTACTTC	CASSIKGTAYEQYF	.	TRBJ2-7	.	TRBV19
TGTGCCAGCTCACCGCGGAACGGTTTGGGGACAGGCAACTATGGCTACACCTTC	CASSPRNGLGTGNYGYTF	TRBD1	TRBJ1-2	.	TRBV18
TGTGCCTGGAGTGGGACTAGCGGGAGGGACTCCTACAATGAGCAGTTCTTC	CAWSGTSGRDSYNEQFF	TRBD2	TRBJ2-1	.	TRBV30
TGTGCCAGCAGTGAGGGACCGGGACAGGGGGTGCCTTTCTTT	CASSEGPGQGVPFF	TRBD1	TRBJ1-1	few	TRBV6-1
TGTGCCAGCAGTTCGGCTAGCGCAGCGGTCGGGGAGCTGTTTTTT	CASSSASAAVGELFF	.	TRBJ2-2	few	TRBV27
TGTGCCAGCAGCTTGGGGACAGCCAGTTCCTACGAGCAGTACTTC	CASSLGTASSYEQYF	.	TRBJ2-7	.	TRBV5-4
TGTGCCAGCAGCAGGGAGGGGAGCCCGCTTGGGCCCCAGCATTTT	CASSREGSPLGPQHF	.	TRBJ1-5	once	TRBV9
TGTGCCAGCAGCGCGGACAGGGCTGACTATGGCTACACCTTC	CASSADRADYGYTF	TRBD1	TRBJ1-2	.	TRBV9
TGTGCCAGCAGCGACCGGGACATTGGACAAGAGACCCAGTACTTC	CASSDRDIGQETQYF	.	TRBJ2-5	.	TRBV9
TGTGCCTGGAGTGAGGACAGTACCTACGAGCAGTACTTC	CAWSEDSTYEQYF	.	TRBJ2-7	once	TRBV30
TGTGCCAGTTCAAGACAGGCTGGGGACACTGAAGCTTTCTTT	CASSRQAGDTEAFF	.	TRBJ1-1	few	TRBV19
TGTGCCAGCAGCTTAGGTGGGGGGTATAATGAGCAGTTCTTC	CASSLGGGYNEQFF	.	TRBJ2-1	.	TRBV7-9
TGTGCCTGGGGGACAGGGAACACTGAAGCTTTCTTT	CAWGTGNTEAFF	TRBD1	TRBJ1-1	few	TRBV30
TGCGCCAGCAGCCCCCCGACAGGGGAGGTCGAAAAACTGTTTTTT	CASSPPTGEVEKLFF	TRBD1	TRBJ1-4	.	TRBV5-1
TGTGCCATCCTCCTTAGCGGGTCCTACGAGCAGTACTTC	CAILLSGSYEQYF	TRBD2	TRBJ2-7	once	TRBV6-1
TGTGCCAGCAGGGGATCAGGACTAGCGGGGGGGTACAATGAGCAGTTCTTC	CASRGSGLAGGYNEQFF	TRBD2	TRBJ2-1	.	TRBV2
TGTGCCAGCAGCTCAATCAGGGAGGTGGGCCGCGCGCAGTACTTC	CASSSIREVGRAQYF	.	TRBJ2-7	.	TRBV5-4
TGTGCCAGCAGCTTGGGGACTGCGTTAAATCAGTACTTC	CASSLGTALNQYF	.	TRBJ2-7	.	TRBV7-9
TGTGCCTGGAGTGATAATGCGGGGAAGAACACTGAAGCTTTCTTT	CAWSDNAGKNTEAFF	.	TRBJ1-1	few	TRBV30
TGTGCCAGCAGCGTAGGGCTAGGGGACAGGGGCGCCGCTCACTACGAGCAGTACTTC	CASSVGLGDRGAAHYEQYF	TRBD1	TRBJ2-7	.	TRBV9
TGTGCCAGCAGCATGTTCGGGGGGGAAGTGGCCTACACCTTC	CASSMFGGEVAYTF	.	TRBJ1-2	.	TRBV11-2
TGCAGCGTTCCAGGGGCACTCATCACAGATACGCAGTATTTT	CSVPGALITDTQYF	.	TRBJ2-3	.	TRBV29-1
TGTGCCAGCAGTACAATACAGGGGAGGCGAGAGACCCAGTACTTC	CASSTIQGRRETQYF	.	TRBJ2-5	.	TRBV27
TGTGCCTGGAGTGACGGAGGCGAACAGCCCCAGCATTTT	CAWSDGGEQPQHF	.	TRBJ1-5	.	TRBV30
TGCGCCAGCAGCTTGCTTACCGGGACAGGGGTCCCCTACGAGCAGTACTTC	CASSLLTGTGVPYEQYF	TRBD1	TRBJ2-7	.	TRBV5-1
TGCGCCAGCAGTGATATAGCGGAGAGCACAGATACGCAGTATTTT	CASSDIAESTDTQYF	.	TRBJ2-3	.	TRBV10-1
TGTGCCAGCTCACCAGGGACAGACACCTACGAGCAGTACTTC	CASSPGTDTYEQYF	TRBD1	TRBJ2-7	.	TRBV18
TGCGCCAGCAGCTTGGTGACGGAGAATTCACCCCTCCACTTT	CASSLVTENSPLHF	.	TRBJ1-6	.	TRBV5-1
TGTGCCAGCAGTGGACAGGGGATGACGGACACTGAAGCCTTCTTT	CASSGQGMTDTEAFF	TRBD1	TRBJ1-1	.	TRBV2